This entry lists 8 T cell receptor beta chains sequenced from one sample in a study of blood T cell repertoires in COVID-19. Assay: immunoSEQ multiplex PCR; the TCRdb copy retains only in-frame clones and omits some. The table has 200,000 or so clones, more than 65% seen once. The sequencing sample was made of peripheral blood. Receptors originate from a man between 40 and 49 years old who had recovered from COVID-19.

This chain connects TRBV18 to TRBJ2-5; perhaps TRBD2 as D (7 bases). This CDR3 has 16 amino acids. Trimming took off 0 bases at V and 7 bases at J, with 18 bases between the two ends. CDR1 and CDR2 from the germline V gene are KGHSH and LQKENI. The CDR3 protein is CASSPPTGNREGTQYF. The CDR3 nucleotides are TGTGCCAGCTCACCACCTACAGGAAACAGGGAGGGGACCCAGTACTTC.

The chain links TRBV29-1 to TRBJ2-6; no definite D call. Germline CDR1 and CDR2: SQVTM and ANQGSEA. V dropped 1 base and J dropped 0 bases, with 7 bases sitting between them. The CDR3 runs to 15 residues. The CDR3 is CSVEGSFSGANVLTF. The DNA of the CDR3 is TGCAGCGTTGAAGGGAGCTTCTCTGGGGCCAACGTCCTGACTTTC. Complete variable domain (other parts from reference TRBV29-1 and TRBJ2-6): SAVISQKPSRDICQRGTSLTIQCQVDSQVTMMFWYRQQPGQSLTLIATANQGSEATYESGFVIDKFPISRPNLTFSTLTVSNMSPEDSSIYLCSVEGSFSGANVLTFGAGSRLTVL.

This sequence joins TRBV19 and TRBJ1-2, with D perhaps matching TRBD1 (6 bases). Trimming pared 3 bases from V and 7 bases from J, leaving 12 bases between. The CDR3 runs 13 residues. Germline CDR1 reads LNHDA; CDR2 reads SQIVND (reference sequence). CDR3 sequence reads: CASSMVGAGGYTF. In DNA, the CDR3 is TGTGCCAGTAGTATGGTGGGGGCGGGTGGCTACACCTTC. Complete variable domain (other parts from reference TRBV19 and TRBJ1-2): DGGITQSPKYLFRKEGQNVTLSCEQNLNHDAMYWYRQDPGQGLRLIYYSQIVNDFQKGDIAEGYSVSREKKESFPLTVTSAQKNPTAFYLCASSMVGAGGYTFGSGTRLTVV.

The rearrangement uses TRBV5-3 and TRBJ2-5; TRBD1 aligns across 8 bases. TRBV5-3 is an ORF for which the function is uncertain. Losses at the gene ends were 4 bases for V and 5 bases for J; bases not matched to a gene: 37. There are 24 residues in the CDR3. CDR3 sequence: CARSPPPPQGARCSSRSYRETQYF. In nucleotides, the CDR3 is TGTGCCAGAAGCCCTCCGCCCCCCCAGGGGGCGCGTTGTAGTTCGAGGAGCTACCGGGAGACCCAGTACTTC.

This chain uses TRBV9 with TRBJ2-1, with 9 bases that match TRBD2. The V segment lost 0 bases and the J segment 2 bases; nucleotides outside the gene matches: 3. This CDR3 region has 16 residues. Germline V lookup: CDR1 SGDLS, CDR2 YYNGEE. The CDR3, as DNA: TGTGCCAGCAGCGTAGGATCTAGCGGGACCTACAATGAGCAGTTCTTC. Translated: CASSVGSSGTYNEQFF. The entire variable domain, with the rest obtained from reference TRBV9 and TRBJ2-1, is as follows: DSGVTQTPKHLITATGQRVTLRCSPRSGDLSVYWYQQSLDQGLQFLIQYYNGEERAKGNILERFSAQQFPDLHSELNLSSLELGDSALYFCASSVGSSGTYNEQFFGPGTRLTVL.

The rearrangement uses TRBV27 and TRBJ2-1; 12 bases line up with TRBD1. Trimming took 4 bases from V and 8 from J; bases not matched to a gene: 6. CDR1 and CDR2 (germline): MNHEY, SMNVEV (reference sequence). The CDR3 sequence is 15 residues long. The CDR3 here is CASSSGQGAVHEQFF. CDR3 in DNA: TGTGCCAGCAGTTCGGGACAGGGGGCCGTCCATGAGCAGTTCTTC.

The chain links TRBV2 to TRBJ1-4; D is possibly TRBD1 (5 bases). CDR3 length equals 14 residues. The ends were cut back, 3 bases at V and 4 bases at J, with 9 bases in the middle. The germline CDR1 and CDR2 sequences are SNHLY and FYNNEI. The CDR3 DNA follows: TGTGCCAGCAGTGAGCGACAGATTAATGAAAAACTGTTTTTT. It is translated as CASSERQINEKLFF.

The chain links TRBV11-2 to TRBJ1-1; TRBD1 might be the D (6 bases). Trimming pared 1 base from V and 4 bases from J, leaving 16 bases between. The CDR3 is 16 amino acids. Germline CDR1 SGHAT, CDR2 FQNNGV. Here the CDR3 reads CASSLGGGGWGTEAFF. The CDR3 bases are TGTGCCAGCAGCTTAGGGGGGGGCGGCTGGGGCACTGAAGCTTTCTTT.